This note documents a single TCR beta chain sequence. The data were taken from a study of shared clonotypes between healthy human individuals. The method was immunoSEQ multiplex PCR; TCRdb's version includes in-frame clones alone and lacks a portion of them. The sample holds more than 600,000 clones; about 90% are singletons and the top ten take nearly 25%. CDR1 ENHRY and CDR2 SYGVKD come from the germline V gene. This CDR3 contains 13 residues. The V gene lost 0 bases and the J gene lost 8 bases, with 8 bases spanning the gap. Positively selected for CCR7, the CD45RO-negative cells used as naive CD8 cells excluded terminally differentiated effector memory CD45RA+ cells.

The receptor was derived from a man under 40 in good health. The sequenced material came from naive CD8+ T cells sorted from blood. The chain has TRBV10-3 and TRBJ2-1; D is unclear. The CDR3 DNA sequence: TGTGCCATCAGTGAGTCTATTTATGATGAGCAGTTCTTC. Translating it yields CAISESIYDEQFF.